These T cell receptor beta chains were read from a single sample in a study of blood T cell repertoires in COVID-19. Method: immunoSEQ multiplex PCR; TCRdb's copy keeps in-frame clones and lacks some. The table shows 150,000 or so clones, with 75% to 90% occurring only once. The sample consisted of PBMCs or T cells enriched from blood (not recorded which). These receptors were collected from a woman aged 40 to 55 who had been exposed to COVID-19. CDR3s include the opening cysteine and the closing phenylalanine or tryptophan. A D gene is named only where the DNA matches it firmly. The listing skips clone size in some rows; elsewhere it reads once, few, many or a size class.

TRBV12-5,TRBJ1-5,-,-,CASGSVLNTPEPQHF,TGTGCTAGTGGTTCCGTCTTGAACACCCCTGAGCCCCAGCATTTT
TRBV14,TRBJ2-7,TRBD1,-,CASSQTGGTESYEQYF,TGTGCCAGCAGCCAAACAGGGGGGACGGAGTCCTACGAGCAGTACTTC
TRBV6-4,TRBJ2-1,TRBD2,-,CASSQGLAGGNEQFF,TGTGCCAGCAGTCAGGGACTAGCGGGAGGGAATGAGCAGTTCTTC
TRBV6-5,TRBJ1-3,-,-,CASSPGGASGNTIYF,TGTGCCAGCAGCCCGGGGGGAGCCTCTGGAAACACCATATATTTT
TRBV6-5,TRBJ1-6,TRBD1,-,CASTEGANSPLHF,TGTGCCAGCACCGAGGGGGCTAATTCACCCCTCCACTTT
TRBV7-9,TRBJ2-5,-,once,CASSLGTGEVQETQYF,TGTGCCAGCAGCTTAGGTACAGGGGAGGTCCAAGAGACCCAGTACTTC
TRBV13,TRBJ2-3,-,-,CASSQTGTDTQYF,TGTGCCAGCAGCCAAACAGGCACAGATACGCAGTATTTT
TRBV9,TRBJ1-1,TRBD1,-,CASSVGQGAQAFF,TGTGCCAGCAGCGTAGGACAGGGGGCCCAAGCTTTCTTT
TRBV29-1,TRBJ2-1,TRBD1,-,CSTTGAGSGTREQFF,TGCAGCACGACAGGGGCAGGTTCGGGAACACGGGAGCAGTTCTTC
TRBV28,TRBJ1-2,-,-,CASNLPQVSYGYTF,TGTGCCAGCAATTTGCCACAGGTGTCCTATGGCTACACCTTC
TRBV5-4,TRBJ2-6,-,-,CASSLKSGEEANVLTF,TGTGCCAGCAGCTTGAAGTCGGGAGAGGAGGCCAACGTCCTGACTTTC
TRBV7-7,TRBJ2-5,-,once,CASSLGGGYQETQYF,TGTGCCAGCAGTCTTGGGGGGGGCTACCAAGAGACCCAGTACTTC
TRBV5-6,TRBJ1-2,-,-,CASSPVRGWSDYGYTF,TGTGCCAGCAGCCCCGTGAGGGGGTGGTCGGACTATGGCTACACCTTC
TRBV19,TRBJ1-2,-,few,CASSMGAGYGYTF,TGTGCCAGTAGTATGGGGGCAGGGTATGGCTACACCTTC
TRBV9,TRBJ1-2,TRBD1,-,CASSRTGGWYGYTF,TGTGCCAGCAGCCGGACAGGTGGATGGTATGGCTACACCTTC
TRBV27,TRBJ1-1,-,-,CASSTTGNTEAFF,TGTGCCAGCAGTACGACGGGGAACACTGAAGCTTTCTTT
TRBV4-1,TRBJ2-2,-,once,CASSQDGIAEHSNTGELFF,TGCGCCAGCAGCCAAGATGGTATAGCGGAACACTCGAACACCGGGGAGCTGTTTTTT
TRBV28,TRBJ1-5,-,few,CASVGSGSNQPQHF,TGTGCCAGCGTGGGGAGTGGAAGCAATCAGCCCCAGCATTTT
TRBV19,TRBJ1-3,-,-,CASRPNQDSSGNTIYF,TGTGCCAGTCGACCAAACCAAGACAGCTCTGGAAACACCATATATTTT
TRBV10-3,TRBJ1-5,-,-,CAISRQEDQPQHF,TGTGCCATCAGCCGACAGGAAGATCAGCCCCAGCATTTT
TRBV5-4,TRBJ2-1,-,-,CASSLGQSSYNEQFF,TGTGCCAGCAGCTTGGGGCAGTCCTCCTACAATGAGCAGTTCTTC
TRBV9,TRBJ2-3,TRBD2,once,CASSLLGASGSTDTQYF,TGTGCCAGCAGCCTCCTCGGGGCTAGCGGAAGCACAGATACGCAGTATTTT
TRBV11-3,TRBJ2-1,-,-,CASSFGRASYNEQFF,TGTGCCAGCAGCTTCGGGCGGGCTTCCTACAATGAGCAGTTCTTC
TRBV7-2,TRBJ2-3,TRBD2,-,CASSFAGVADTQYF,TGTGCCAGCAGCTTTGCGGGAGTTGCAGATACGCAGTATTTT
TRBV5-5,TRBJ2-7,TRBD1,-,CASSLLHYRGYEQYF,TGTGCCAGCAGCTTATTACATTACAGGGGTTACGAGCAGTACTTC
TRBV11-3,TRBJ2-5,-,-,CASSLGAGETQYF,TGTGCCAGCAGCTTAGGGGCGGGAGAGACCCAGTACTTC
TRBV7-2,TRBJ2-2,TRBD2,once,CASSLIQREFAGELFF,TGTGCCAGCAGCTTAATCCAGCGGGAGTTCGCCGGGGAGCTGTTTTTT
TRBV18,TRBJ1-4,-,-,CASSGTVGGEKLFF,TGTGCCAGCTCAGGGACGGTCGGAGGGGAAAAACTGTTTTTT
TRBV5-1,TRBJ2-7,-,-,CASSLDPNYEQYF,TGCGCCAGCAGCTTGGACCCTAACTACGAGCAGTACTTC
TRBV28,TRBJ2-7,-,-,CASSSGQSHEQYF,TGTGCCAGCAGTTCCGGACAGTCCCACGAGCAGTACTTC
TRBV19,TRBJ1-2,-,few,CASSIPTGYGYTF,TGTGCCAGTAGTATCCCGACAGGTTATGGCTACACCTTC
TRBV29-1,TRBJ1-1,-,-,CSDAGRGNTEAFF,TGCAGCGATGCAGGGAGGGGGAACACTGAAGCTTTCTTT
TRBV5-1,TRBJ1-1,-,-,CASSLRGNTEAFF,TGCGCCAGCAGCTTGAGAGGGAACACTGAAGCTTTCTTT
TRBV5-1,TRBJ2-1,-,-,CASSLAVNNEQFF,TGCGCCAGCAGCTTGGCCGTTAACAATGAGCAGTTCTTC
TRBV4-1,TRBJ2-7,-,-,CASSQDPLRTYEQYF,TGCGCCAGCAGCCAAGATCCCTTGCGGACCTACGAGCAGTACTTC
TRBV10-1,TRBJ1-1,-,-,CASTKDRNTEAFF,TGCGCCAGCACCAAGGACAGGAACACTGAAGCTTTCTTT
TRBV10-3,TRBJ2-1,-,-,CAISGQVTYNEQFF,TGTGCCATCAGTGGACAGGTTACCTACAATGAGCAGTTCTTC
TRBV4-3,TRBJ2-7,-,-,CASSQTHGNSYEQYF,TGCGCCAGCAGCCAAACCCACGGGAACTCCTACGAGCAGTACTTC